This T cell receptor (beta chain) was obtained from a study of blood T cell repertoires in COVID-19. As to this clone: The sample carries other DNA sequences with the same CDR3.

Original data processing: Counts of nucleated cells, estimated from reference gene primer amplification, were obtained. TCRdb's table, derived via immunoSEQ multiplex PCR, lists solely in-frame clones and lacks some. V and J calls and clone size come straight from that table; D and trimming were deduced from the DNA. The table records fewer than 300,000 clones, about 86% of them present only once. Enrolment of Seattle patients took place during active infection, and they were followed longitudinally. From germline, CDR1 is SGHTA and CDR2 FQGNSA. This CDR3 comprises 13 residues. The V end lost 3 bases, the J end lost 2 bases, and 7 bases lay between the germline ends.

This TCR was recovered from a person aged 65 to 85 with COVID-19, enrolled during active disease. The material sequenced was peripheral blood. V is TRBV7-2 and J is TRBJ1-1, with D perhaps matching TRBD1 (5 bases). CDR3 nucleotide sequence: TGTGCCAGCAGCTTGACAGAAAACACTGAAGCTTTCTTT. Amino acid sequence: CASSLTENTEAFF.